A selection of T cell receptor beta chains follows, all from one sample in a study of pediatric ulcerative colitis. Some clones are missing from TCRdb's copy, which holds only in-frame ones; the method was immunoSEQ multiplex PCR. The profile covers about 36,000 clones, with 60% to 75% appearing a single time and about 0.74% taken by the ten largest. Source material: gut tissue. The receptors here all came from a boy between 5 and 17 years old with moderate ulcerative colitis. The CDR3 runs from the conserved cysteine through the conserved F or W. A D gene is named only where the DNA matches it firmly. The size field is filled for only some rows; it gives once, few, many or a size class.

v_call,j_call,d_call,clone_size,cdr3_length,cdr3_aa,cdr3_nt
TRBV28,TRBJ1-2,NA,NA,16,CASSLYHPSLNYGYTF,TGTGCCAGCAGTTTATATCACCCCAGCTTGAACTATGGCTACACCTTC
TRBV6-4,TRBJ2-1,NA,NA,14,CASSRDPKGNEQFF,TGTGCCAGCAGCCGGGACCCCAAAGGGAATGAGCAGTTCTTC
TRBV18,TRBJ1-2,NA,NA,15,CASSPPPQAAYGYTF,TGTGCCAGCTCACCTCCCCCCCAGGCAGCCTATGGCTACACCTTC
TRBV6-5,TRBJ1-2,NA,NA,15,CASSYSIRGDNGYTF,TGTGCCAGCAGTTACTCGATTCGCGGGGATAATGGCTACACCTTC
TRBV7-3,TRBJ1-1,NA,NA,13,CASQKGNTDEAFF,TGTGCCAGCCAAAAAGGGAACACTGACGAAGCTTTCTTT
TRBV5-1,TRBJ2-5,TRBD2,NA,16,CASSLTGLAVQETQYF,TGCGCCAGCAGCTTAACCGGACTAGCGGTCCAAGAGACCCAGTACTTC
TRBV29-1,TRBJ2-1,TRBD2,NA,13,CSVSSGRQNEQFF,TGCAGCGTCAGTAGCGGGAGACAGAATGAGCAGTTCTTC
TRBV18,TRBJ2-2,NA,NA,16,CASSPLSVTNTGELFF,TGTGCCAGCTCACCTTTAAGTGTTACGAACACCGGGGAGCTGTTTTTT
TRBV7-2,TRBJ2-7,TRBD1,NA,14,CASSLRQGLYEQYF,TGTGCCAGCAGCCTAAGACAGGGGTTGTACGAGCAGTACTTC
TRBV9,TRBJ1-1,TRBD1,NA,13,CASSRQGGTEAFF,TGTGCCAGCAGCAGACAGGGGGGAACTGAAGCTTTCTTT
TRBV7-2,TRBJ2-3,NA,NA,14,CASSRRGGTDTQYF,TGTGCCAGCAGCCGAAGGGGCGGCACAGATACGCAGTATTTT
TRBV5-1,TRBJ2-1,NA,NA,12,CASSLDYNEQFF,TGCGCCAGCAGCTTGGATTACAATGAGCAGTTCTTC
TRBV7-2,TRBJ2-5,NA,NA,13,CASSITYQETQYF,TGTGCCAGCAGCATCACGTACCAAGAGACCCAGTACTTC
TRBV19,TRBJ1-5,NA,few,14,CASSIEGGRQPQHF,TGTGCCAGTAGTATAGAGGGTGGACGACAGCCCCAGCATTTT
TRBV18,TRBJ2-7,TRBD1,NA,14,CASSLRQGNDEQYF,TGTGCCAGCTCACTCCGACAGGGTAACGACGAGCAGTACTTC
TRBV5-1,TRBJ2-1,TRBD1,NA,14,CASSFGTGGNEQFF,TGCGCCAGCAGCTTCGGGACAGGGGGCAATGAGCAGTTCTTC
TRBV7-2,TRBJ1-3,NA,NA,16,CASSLAMGAQGNTIYF,TGTGCCAGCAGCTTAGCTATGGGGGCGCAGGGAAACACCATATATTTT
TRBV23-1,TRBJ2-7,NA,NA,14,CASSQSPGASGQYF,TGCGCCAGCAGTCAATCGCCCGGAGCCTCCGGGCAGTACTTC
TRBV9,TRBJ2-1,NA,NA,17,CASSVEGQRRVYNEQFF,TGTGCCAGCAGCGTAGAAGGACAGAGGAGGGTCTACAATGAGCAGTTCTTC
TRBV7-6,TRBJ1-4,NA,NA,13,CASSGDPNEKLFF,TGTGCCAGCAGCGGGGATCCAAATGAAAAACTGTTTTTT
TRBV9,TRBJ2-1,TRBD1,NA,15,CASSAQDRGDNEQFF,TGTGCCAGCAGCGCTCAGGACAGGGGAGATAATGAGCAGTTCTTC
TRBV6-1,TRBJ2-1,NA,few,12,CASSRDVNEQFF,TGTGCCAGCAGTCGGGACGTCAATGAGCAGTTCTTC
TRBV6-8,TRBJ2-2,NA,NA,15,CASSRDIGSTGELFF,TGTGCCAGCAGCCGGGACATAGGAAGCACCGGGGAGCTGTTTTTT
TRBV6-5,TRBJ2-3,NA,NA,11,CASSLGRTQYF,TGTGCCAGCAGCCTAGGGCGAACGCAGTATTTT
TRBV13,TRBJ2-7,NA,NA,16,CASSSNSGRWAYEQYF,TGTGCCAGCAGCTCCAACTCAGGGCGGTGGGCCTACGAGCAGTACTTC
TRBV19,TRBJ1-2,TRBD1,NA,12,CASSIQGVGYTF,TGTGCCAGTAGTATCCAGGGGGTCGGCTACACCTTC
TRBV18,TRBJ2-7,TRBD1,NA,14,CASSSGTGAYEQYF,TGTGCCAGCTCGTCCGGGACAGGGGCCTACGAGCAGTACTTC
TRBV4-1,TRBJ1-2,NA,NA,14,CASSQESGNYGYTF,TGCGCCAGCAGCCAAGAATCGGGGAACTATGGCTACACCTTC
TRBV7-7,TRBJ2-3,NA,NA,12,CASSLHTDTQYF,TGTGCTAGCAGCTTACACACAGATACGCAGTATTTT
TRBV10-3,TRBJ1-1,NA,NA,14,CAISPDTGNTEAFF,TGTGCCATCAGCCCGGACACTGGGAACACTGAAGCTTTCTTT
TRBV18,TRBJ2-7,NA,NA,13,CASSPVGSYEQYF,TGTGCCAGCTCACCGGTTGGATCCTACGAGCAGTACTTC
TRBV7-9,TRBJ2-3,NA,NA,13,CASSLVGTDTQYF,TGTGCCAGCAGCTTAGTAGGCACAGATACGCAGTATTTT
TRBV2,TRBJ2-5,TRBD2,NA,16,CASNPGGTSGGETQYF,TGTGCCAGCAACCCAGGAGGGACTAGCGGTGGGGAGACCCAGTACTTC
TRBV6-1,TRBJ2-7,TRBD1,few,15,CASSETGGSSYEQYF,TGTGCCAGCAGTGAGACAGGGGGCTCCTCCTACGAGCAGTACTTC
TRBV19,TRBJ2-7,NA,NA,13,CASSHAGAYEQYF,TGTGCCAGTAGTCACGCGGGGGCGTACGAGCAGTACTTC
TRBV13,TRBJ2-7,TRBD1,NA,15,CASSPGKQGAGEQYF,TGTGCCAGCAGCCCAGGCAAACAGGGGGCGGGGGAGCAGTACTTC
TRBV7-6,TRBJ2-2,TRBD2,NA,16,CASCVGTNVNTGELFF,TGTGCCAGCTGCGTCGGGACTAACGTTAACACCGGGGAGCTGTTTTTT
TRBV15,TRBJ1-5,TRBD1,few,14,CATSPDRGYQPQHF,TGTGCCACCAGCCCGGACAGGGGTTATCAGCCCCAGCATTTT
TRBV9,TRBJ2-7,TRBD1,NA,15,CASSTHTGTAYEQYF,TGTGCCAGCAGCACACATACCGGGACAGCCTACGAGCAGTACTTC
TRBV5-1,TRBJ2-1,NA,NA,15,CASSQSTYRDNEQFF,TGCGCCAGCAGCCAGTCCACCTACAGGGACAATGAGCAGTTCTTC
TRBV2,TRBJ2-5,TRBD2,NA,15,CASRAGGAGRETQYF,TGTGCCAGCAGAGCGGGGGGTGCCGGCAGGGAGACCCAGTACTTC
TRBV15,TRBJ2-7,TRBD1,NA,15,CATSRDRDRHYEQYF,TGTGCCACCAGCAGAGACCGGGACAGACACTACGAGCAGTACTTC
TRBV28,TRBJ1-3,NA,NA,15,CASSLRGSSGNTIYF,TGTGCCAGCAGTTTGAGGGGCAGCTCTGGAAACACCATATATTTT
TRBV19,TRBJ1-1,NA,NA,12,CAAKRGNTEAFF,TGTGCCGCAAAAAGGGGGAACACTGAAGCTTTCTTT
TRBV19,TRBJ1-2,NA,NA,14,CASSNEPSQRGYTF,TGTGCCAGTAGTAACGAGCCAAGCCAGAGGGGCTACACCTTC
TRBV19,TRBJ2-7,NA,NA,15,CASSRRAASSYEQYF,TGTGCCAGTAGTCGCCGGGCCGCTAGCTCCTACGAGCAGTACTTC
TRBV9,TRBJ1-6,TRBD1,NA,14,CASSGQGANSPLHF,TGTGCCAGCAGCGGTCAGGGGGCTAATTCACCCCTCCACTTT
TRBV6-1,TRBJ2-7,NA,NA,14,CASINQHSSYEQYF,TGTGCCAGCATTAATCAGCACAGCTCCTACGAGCAGTACTTC
TRBV6-1,TRBJ1-1,NA,few,14,CASSDHSMVAEAFF,TGTGCCAGCAGTGATCACTCCATGGTGGCTGAAGCTTTCTTT
TRBV6-1,TRBJ1-4,NA,NA,15,CASRRDLQGLEKLFF,TGTGCCAGCCGACGCGATTTACAGGGTCTGGAAAAACTGTTTTTT